The table lists the clone carrying this TCR beta chain with a count of one. Its antigen is unknown. The data derive from a study of T cell responses to AZD1222 COVID-19 vaccine. TCRdb's table, derived via immunoSEQ multiplex PCR, lists solely in-frame clones and lacks some. Of roughly 140,000 clones listed, around 89% are singletons. Study-wide results and limits: Receipt of two AZD1222 doses was followed by a rise in Spike-specific TCR breadth and depth. Unmutated variant regions reportedly attract nearly half of all spike-specific TCRs.

This TCR came from an adult in good health. Source: peripheral blood, taken on day 0 of AZD1222 vaccination.

The CDR3 nucleotides read TGTGCCACAGGACACGGGAGAGCCTACGAGCAGTACTTC. It codes for CATGHGRAYEQYF. The V and J genes are TRBV27 and TRBJ2-7; the D gene is possibly TRBD2 (6 bases). Between the trimmed V and J ends, which lost 10 bases and 2 bases, there was a span of 15 bases. This CDR3 has 13 amino acids. In germline, CDR1 is MNHEY, CDR2 SMNVEV (reference sequence).